Each of the 3 T cell receptor beta chains below was sequenced from the same sample in a study of neurological immune-mediated disorders (dated by TCRdb to between 2018 and 2021). Library preparation used 5' RACE. Instrument on record: Illumina HiSeq 2500. TCRdb applied fastp at Q25 and MiXCR to the public reads, then kept only in-frame beta chains. Each CDR3 protein gets just one entry, which takes the most common genes and DNA from the rows behind it. The sample table lists about 46,000 distinct CDR3 sequences, about 2% of them with a count of one. The biggest ten clones account for 2.2% of the sample. Sample: PBMCs. Every receptor here comes from a woman in her thirties or forties with multiple sclerosis.

This clonotype came up many times. The chain couples TRBV20-1 to TRBJ1-2; 12 bases map to TRBD1. The J segment lost 2 bases and the V segment lost 8 bases, leaving 3 bases of the junction unmatched. CDR1 DFQATT and CDR2 SNEGSKA come from the germline V gene (reference sequence). The CDR3 spans 13 residues. CDR3 amino acids: CSPGTGGNYGYTF. The CDR3 DNA reads as TGCAGTCCCGGGACAGGGGGCAACTATGGCTACACCTTC.

This clonotype was seen at least ten times. The chain has TRBV5-1 and TRBJ1-6; 7 positions match TRBD1. V shed 3 bases, J shed 5 bases, and the junction held 5 bases outside the gene matches. The germline CDR1 and CDR2 sequences are SGHRS and YFSETQ. This CDR3 is 15 amino acids long. CDR3 coding DNA: TGCGCCAGCAGCTCGTGGGACAGCGATAATTCACCCCTCCACTTT. As protein: CASSSWDSDNSPLHF.

The sample holds many counts of this clonotype. The chain recombines TRBV2 with TRBJ2-3; 7 positions match TRBD1. The length of the CDR3 is 13 residues. V gave up 7 bases and J gave up 5 bases; unmatched junction bases: 6. Germline V CDR1 and CDR2: SNHLY, FYNNEI. The CDR3 loop is CASNEGAGDTQYF. The DNA for the CDR3 is TGTGCCAGCAATGAGGGGGCAGGAGATACGCAGTATTTT.